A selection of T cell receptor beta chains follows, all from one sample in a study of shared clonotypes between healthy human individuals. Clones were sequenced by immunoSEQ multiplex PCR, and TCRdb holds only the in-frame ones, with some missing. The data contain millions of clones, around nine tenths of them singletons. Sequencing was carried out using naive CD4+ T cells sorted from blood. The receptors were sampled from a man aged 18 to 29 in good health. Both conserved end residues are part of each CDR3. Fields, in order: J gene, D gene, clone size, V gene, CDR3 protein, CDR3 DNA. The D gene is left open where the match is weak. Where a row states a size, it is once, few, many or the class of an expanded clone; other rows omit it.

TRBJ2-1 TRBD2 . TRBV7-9 CASSLLALAGTNEQFF TGTGCCAGCAGCTTACTGGCCCTAGCGGGAACCAATGAGCAGTTCTTC
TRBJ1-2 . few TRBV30 CAGSPGNKGYTF TGTGCCGGAAGTCCAGGGAATAAGGGCTACACCTTC
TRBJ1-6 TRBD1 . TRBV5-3 CARSNGRQGVTPLHF TGTGCCAGAAGCAATGGGCGACAGGGAGTGACACCCCTCCACTTT
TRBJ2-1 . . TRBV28 CASSLSRAGKQFF TGTGCCAGCAGTTTATCGAGGGCGGGAAAGCAGTTCTTC
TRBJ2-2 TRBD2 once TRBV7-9 CASSLRRAGGRTGELFF TGTGCCAGCAGCTTAAGGCGCGCGGGGGGGCGCACCGGGGAGCTGTTTTTT
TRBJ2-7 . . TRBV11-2 CASSLGVDGSYEQYF TGTGCCAGCAGCTTAGGCGTGGATGGGTCCTACGAGCAGTACTTC
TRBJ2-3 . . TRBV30 CAWRAVDTQYF TGTGCCTGGAGAGCGGTAGATACGCAGTATTTT
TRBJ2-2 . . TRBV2 CASSEWRTTGELFF TGTGCCAGCAGTGAATGGAGAACCACCGGGGAGCTGTTTTTT
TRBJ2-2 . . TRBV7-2 CASSLLGGGNTGELFF TGTGCCAGCAGCTTATTGGGGGGAGGGAACACCGGGGAGCTGTTTTTT
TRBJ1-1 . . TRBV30 CAWSGLGSRATEAFF TGTGCCTGGAGCGGTCTCGGGAGTCGGGCCACTGAAGCTTTCTTT
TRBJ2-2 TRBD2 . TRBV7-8 CASSLLAGANTGELFF TGTGCCAGCAGCTTACTAGCGGGGGCGAACACCGGGGAGCTGTTTTTT
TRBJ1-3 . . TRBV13 CASSARTVSGNTIYF TGTGCCAGCAGCGCTCGGACAGTCTCTGGAAACACCATATATTTT
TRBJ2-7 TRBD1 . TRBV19 CASSSPGGTYEQYF TGTGCCAGTAGTTCTCCAGGGGGCACCTACGAGCAGTACTTC
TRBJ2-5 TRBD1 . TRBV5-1 CASGEQGRVLETQYF TGCGCCAGCGGAGAACAGGGGCGCGTATTGGAGACCCAGTACTTC
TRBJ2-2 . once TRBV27 CASRLDARGTNTGELFF TGTGCCAGCAGATTAGACGCGAGGGGAACGAACACCGGGGAGCTGTTTTTT
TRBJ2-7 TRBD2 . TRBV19 CASSILAGLVYEQYF TGTGCCAGTAGTATCCTAGCGGGGCTAGTCTACGAGCAGTACTTC
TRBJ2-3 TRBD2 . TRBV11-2 CASSLIPAGGPGNTQYF TGTGCCAGCAGCTTAATACCAGCGGGAGGGCCAGGTAATACGCAGTATTTT
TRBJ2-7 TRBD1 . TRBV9 CASSVGGQGKGEQYF TGTGCCAGCAGCGTAGGGGGACAGGGGAAGGGCGAGCAGTACTTC
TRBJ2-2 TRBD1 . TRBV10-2 CASRLDRSNTGELFF TGCGCCAGCAGATTGGACAGGTCTAACACCGGGGAGCTGTTTTTT
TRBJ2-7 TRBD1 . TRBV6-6 CASSLRDRGLEQYF TGTGCCAGCAGCCTCCGGGACAGGGGGCTTGAGCAGTACTTC
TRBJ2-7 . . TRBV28 CASSLSGVYEQYF TGTGCCAGCAGTTTATCGGGGGTCTACGAGCAGTACTTC
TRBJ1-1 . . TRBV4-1 CASSQDRQPLWTEAFF TGCGCCAGCAGCCAAGACCGGCAACCACTGTGGACTGAAGCTTTCTTT
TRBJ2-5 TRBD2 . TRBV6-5 CASTYLGGGQETQYF TGTGCCAGCACCTACCTTGGCGGGGGTCAAGAGACCCAGTACTTC
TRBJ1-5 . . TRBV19 CASSMGNQPQHF TGTGCCAGTAGTATGGGTAATCAGCCCCAGCATTTT
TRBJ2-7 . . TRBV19 CASSTLVGWSSYEQYF TGTGCCAGTAGTACCTTAGTGGGATGGAGCTCCTACGAGCAGTACTTC
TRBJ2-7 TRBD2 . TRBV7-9 CASSLVPKAGASYEQYF TGTGCCAGCAGCTTAGTCCCCAAAGCGGGAGCCTCCTACGAGCAGTACTTC
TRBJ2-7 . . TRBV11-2 CASSQTGSVYEQYF TGTGCCAGCAGCCAAACAGGGTCGGTCTACGAGCAGTACTTC
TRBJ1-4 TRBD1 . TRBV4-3 CASSPDRVNEKLFF TGCGCCAGCAGCCCAGACAGGGTTAATGAAAAACTGTTTTTT
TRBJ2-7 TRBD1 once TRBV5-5 CASGPGQGAYEQYF TGTGCCAGCGGTCCGGGACAGGGGGCCTACGAGCAGTACTTC
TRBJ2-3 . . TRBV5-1 CASSLLGGASTDTQYF TGCGCCAGCAGCTTGTTGGGGGGAGCGAGCACAGATACGCAGTATTTT
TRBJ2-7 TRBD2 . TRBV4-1 CASSHRIAGDGYEQYF TGCGCCAGCAGCCACCGGATAGCGGGAGATGGCTACGAGCAGTACTTC
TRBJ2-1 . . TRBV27 CASTRDPSYNEQFF TGTGCCAGCACCAGAGATCCTAGCTACAATGAGCAGTTCTTC
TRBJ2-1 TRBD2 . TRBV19 CASSILAGGSREQFF TGTGCCAGTAGTATATTAGCGGGGGGGAGCCGTGAGCAGTTCTTC
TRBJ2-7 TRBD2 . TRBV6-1 CASSERLAGRAPVEQYF TGTGCCAGCAGTGAGAGACTAGCGGGGAGGGCCCCAGTCGAGCAGTACTTC
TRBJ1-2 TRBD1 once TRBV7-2 CASSSFTPGGRGYTF TGTGCCAGCAGCTCCTTCACCCCAGGGGGAAGGGGCTACACCTTC
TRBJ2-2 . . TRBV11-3 CASSIEGGAGELFF TGTGCCAGCAGCATAGAGGGGGGTGCCGGGGAGCTGTTTTTT
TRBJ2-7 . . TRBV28 CASSSPGLISYEQYF TGTGCCAGCAGTTCACCGGGACTTATCTCCTACGAGCAGTACTTC
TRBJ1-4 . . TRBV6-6 CASSYSWWLRAEKLFF TGTGCCAGCAGTTACTCTTGGTGGCTTCGGGCTGAAAAACTGTTTTTT
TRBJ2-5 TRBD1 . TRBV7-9 CASSLRTRTGGVETQYF TGTGCCAGCAGCTTACGAACCAGGACAGGGGGGGTAGAGACCCAGTACTTC
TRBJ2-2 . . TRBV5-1 CASSLFGSTGELFF TGCGCCAGCAGTCTCTTTGGATCTACCGGGGAGCTGTTTTTT
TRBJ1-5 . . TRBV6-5 CASSLTRVTNQPQHF TGTGCCAGCAGTCTAACCAGGGTGACAAATCAGCCCCAGCATTTT
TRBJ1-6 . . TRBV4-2 CASSQEPDRNSPLHF TGTGCCAGCAGCCAAGAACCCGATCGGAATTCACCCCTCCACTTT
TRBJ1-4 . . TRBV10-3 CAIGNGGTSNEKLFF TGTGCCATCGGGAACGGGGGGACGTCTAATGAAAAACTGTTTTTT
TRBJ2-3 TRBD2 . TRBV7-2 CASSLGLAGRTDTQYF TGTGCCAGCAGCTTAGGACTAGCGGGCCGCACAGATACGCAGTATTTT
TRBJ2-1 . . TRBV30 CAWQRDRYNEQFF TGTGCCTGGCAACGGGACCGCTACAATGAGCAGTTCTTC
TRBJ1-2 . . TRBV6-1 CASSEAGQYGYTF TGTGCCAGCAGTGAAGCGGGGCAGTATGGCTACACCTTC
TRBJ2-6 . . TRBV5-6 CASSLAGRALGANVLTF TGTGCCAGCAGCTTGGCGGGCAGGGCGCTTGGGGCCAACGTCCTGACTTTC
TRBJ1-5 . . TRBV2 CASSEGGRNQPQHF TGTGCCAGCAGTGAGGGAGGTAGAAATCAGCCCCAGCATTTT